Reported below is one T cell receptor (beta chain). Antigen specificity is unknown. Germline lookup yields CDR1 SQVTM and CDR2 ANQGSEA. This CDR3 region has 11 residues. Trimming removed 7 bases at V and 5 bases at J, with 10 bases between. TCRdb independently ran MiXCR on the 5' RACE reads; one entry per CDR3 protein. The table records roughly 620,000 distinct CDR3 sequences, more than 15% of them present only once. These data originate in a study of T-cell memory formation after mild COVID-19. Findings of the study overall: CD4+ bias marked clones expanding day 15 to 37, unlike balanced contracting clones.

The V and J genes are TRBV29-1 and TRBJ2-3; D ambiguous. Specimen: PBMCs or a T cell subset sorted from them (not recorded which). This TCR was sampled from an adult woman who had mild COVID-19 (a few samples of this study predate the infection). Cell type and time point are not known. The CDR3 DNA follows: TGCAGCGGTTTACGAGGAGATACGCAGTATTTT. Its translation: CSGLRGDTQYF.